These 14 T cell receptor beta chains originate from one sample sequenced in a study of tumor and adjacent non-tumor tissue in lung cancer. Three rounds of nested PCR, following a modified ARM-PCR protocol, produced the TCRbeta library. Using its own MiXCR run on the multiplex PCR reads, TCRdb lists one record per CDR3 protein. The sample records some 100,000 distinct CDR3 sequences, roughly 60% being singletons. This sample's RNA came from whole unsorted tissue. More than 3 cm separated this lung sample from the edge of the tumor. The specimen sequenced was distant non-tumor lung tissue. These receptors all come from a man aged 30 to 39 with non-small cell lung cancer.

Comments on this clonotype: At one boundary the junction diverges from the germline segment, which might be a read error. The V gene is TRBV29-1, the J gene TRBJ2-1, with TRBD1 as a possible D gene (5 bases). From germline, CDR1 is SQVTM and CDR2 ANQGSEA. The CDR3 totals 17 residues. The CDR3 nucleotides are TGCAGCGTTGAAGATCCGTTTGGGCAGGGATCGGACAATAAGCAGTTCTTC. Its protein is CSVEDPFGQGSDNKQFF.

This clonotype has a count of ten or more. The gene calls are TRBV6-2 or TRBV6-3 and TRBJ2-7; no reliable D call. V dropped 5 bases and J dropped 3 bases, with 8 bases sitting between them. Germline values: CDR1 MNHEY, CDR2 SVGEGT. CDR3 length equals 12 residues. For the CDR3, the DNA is TGTGCCAGCAGTACAAAGTTCTACGAGCAGTACTTC. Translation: CASSTKFYEQYF.

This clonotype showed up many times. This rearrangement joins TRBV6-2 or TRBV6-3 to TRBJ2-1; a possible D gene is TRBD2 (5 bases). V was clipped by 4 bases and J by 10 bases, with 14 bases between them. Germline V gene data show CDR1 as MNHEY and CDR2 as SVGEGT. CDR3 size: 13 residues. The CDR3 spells CASSFYGPGEQFF. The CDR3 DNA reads TGTGCCAGCAGTTTTTACGGCCCGGGAGAGCAGTTCTTC.

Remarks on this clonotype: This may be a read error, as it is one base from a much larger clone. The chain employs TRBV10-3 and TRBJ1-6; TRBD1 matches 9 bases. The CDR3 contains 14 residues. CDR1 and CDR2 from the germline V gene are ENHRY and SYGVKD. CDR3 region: CTISTTGGDSPLHF. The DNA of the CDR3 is TGTACCATCAGCACGACAGGGGGGGATTCACCCCTCCACTTT.

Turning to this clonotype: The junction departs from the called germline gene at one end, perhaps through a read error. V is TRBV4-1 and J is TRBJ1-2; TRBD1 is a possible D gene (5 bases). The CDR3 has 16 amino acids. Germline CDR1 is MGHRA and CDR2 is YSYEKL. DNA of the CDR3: TGCGCCAGCAGCCAACAACCTCCTGGGGGAAGCTATGTCTACACCTTC. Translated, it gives CASSQQPPGGSYVYTF.

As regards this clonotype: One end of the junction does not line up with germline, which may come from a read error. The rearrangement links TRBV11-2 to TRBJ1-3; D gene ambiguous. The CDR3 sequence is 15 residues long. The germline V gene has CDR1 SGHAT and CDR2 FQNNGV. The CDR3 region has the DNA TGTACCAGCAGCATACCGTGGGCGCGTGGAAACACCATATATTTT. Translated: CTSSIPWARGNTIYF. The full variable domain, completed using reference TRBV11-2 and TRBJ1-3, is EAGVAQSPRYKIIEKRQSVAFWCNPISGHATLYWYQQILGQGPKLLIQFQNNGVVDDSQLPKDRFSAERLKGVDSTLKIQPAKLEDSAVYLCTSSIPWARGNTIYFGEGSWLTVV.

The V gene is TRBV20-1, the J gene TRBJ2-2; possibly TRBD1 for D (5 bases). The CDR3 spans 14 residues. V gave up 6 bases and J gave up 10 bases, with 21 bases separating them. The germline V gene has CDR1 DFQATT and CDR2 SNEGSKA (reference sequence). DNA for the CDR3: TGCAGTGCCACCCTCGAAGGGGCTGGCGCGGAGCTGTTTTTT. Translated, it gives CSATLEGAGAELFF.

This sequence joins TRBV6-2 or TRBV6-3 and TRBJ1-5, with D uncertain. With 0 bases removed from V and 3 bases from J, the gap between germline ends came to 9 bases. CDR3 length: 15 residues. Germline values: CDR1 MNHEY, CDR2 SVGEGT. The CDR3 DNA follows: TGTGCCAGCAGTTACTCGGTCGCAAACAATCAGCCCCAGCATTTT. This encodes CASSYSVANNQPQHF.

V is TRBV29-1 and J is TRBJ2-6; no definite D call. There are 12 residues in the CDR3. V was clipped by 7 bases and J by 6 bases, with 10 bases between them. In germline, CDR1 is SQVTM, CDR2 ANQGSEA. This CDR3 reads CSDEAEANVLTF. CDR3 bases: TGCAGCGATGAGGCTGAGGCCAACGTCCTGACTTTC.

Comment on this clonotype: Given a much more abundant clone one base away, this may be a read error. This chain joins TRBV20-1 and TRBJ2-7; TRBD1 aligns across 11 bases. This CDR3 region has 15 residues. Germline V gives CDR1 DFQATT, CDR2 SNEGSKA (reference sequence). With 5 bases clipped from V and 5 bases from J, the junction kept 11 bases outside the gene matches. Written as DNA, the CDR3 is TGCAGTGCTGGCGGGACAGGGGGGAGAAGGCACGAGCAGTACTTC. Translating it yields CSAGGTGGRRHEQYF.

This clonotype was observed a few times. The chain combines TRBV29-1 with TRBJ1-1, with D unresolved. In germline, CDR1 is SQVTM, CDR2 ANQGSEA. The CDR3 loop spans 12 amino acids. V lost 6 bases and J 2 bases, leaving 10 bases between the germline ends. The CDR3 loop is CSVKAGNTEAFF. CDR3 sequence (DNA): TGCAGCGTCAAGGCGGGAAACACTGAAGCTTTCTTT.

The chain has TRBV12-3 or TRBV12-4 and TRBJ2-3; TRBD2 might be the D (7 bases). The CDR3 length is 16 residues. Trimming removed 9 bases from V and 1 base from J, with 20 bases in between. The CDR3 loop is CARSSGLGGGTDTQYF. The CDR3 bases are TGTGCCAGAAGCAGCGGACTAGGGGGAGGCACAGATACGCAGTATTTT.

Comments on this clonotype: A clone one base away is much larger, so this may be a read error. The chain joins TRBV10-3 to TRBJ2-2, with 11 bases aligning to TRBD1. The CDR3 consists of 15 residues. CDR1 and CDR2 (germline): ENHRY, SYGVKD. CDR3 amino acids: CTIRRGQGDTGELFF. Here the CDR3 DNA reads TGTACCATCAGGAGGGGACAGGGGGACACCGGGGAGCTGTTTTTT.

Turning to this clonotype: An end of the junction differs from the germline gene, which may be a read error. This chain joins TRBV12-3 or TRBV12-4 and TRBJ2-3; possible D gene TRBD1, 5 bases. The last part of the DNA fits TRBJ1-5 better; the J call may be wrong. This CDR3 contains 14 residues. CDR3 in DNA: TGTGCTAGCAGTTTGCCGGGACTAGTGGATACGCAGCATTTT. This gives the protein CASSLPGLVDTQHF.